A selection of T cell receptor beta chains follows, all from one sample in a study of T cells after yellow fever vaccination. Each CDR3 protein gets one entry after TCRdb re-called the 5' RACE reads with MiXCR. The sample consists of approximately 550,000 distinct CDR3 sequences, about 13% of them appearing once. The sample was PBMCs, taken on the day of the yellow fever booster vaccination. The receptors come from a man aged 25-40 years who received the YFV17D yellow fever vaccine. The CDR3 runs from the conserved cysteine through the conserved F or W. D genes are given only for firm matches. Clone size is given for some rows only: seen once, a few or many times, or a class if the clone is expanded.

v_call	clone_size	d_call	j_call	cdr3_aa	cdr3_nt
TRBV29-1	few	TRBD2	TRBJ2-7	CSSTSGGPNEQYF	TGCAGCTCGACATCGGGAGGGCCCAACGAGCAGTACTTC
TRBV4-3	few	TRBD2	TRBJ2-3	CASSQEGLAASTDTQYF	TGCGCCAGCAGCCAAGAGGGACTAGCGGCCTCCACAGATACGCAGTATTTT
TRBV7-2	few	TRBD1	TRBJ1-2	CASSLTTGGDYGYTF	TGTGCCAGCAGCTTAACCACAGGGGGAGACTATGGCTACACCTTC
TRBV10-3	few	TRBD2	TRBJ2-1	CAISGMRLAGPSVDEQFF	TGTGCCATCAGTGGTATGAGACTAGCGGGACCAAGTGTGGATGAGCAGTTCTTC
TRBV3-1	few	TRBD2	TRBJ2-1	CASSHTPWREEFF	TGTGCCAGCAGCCACACCCCGTGGCGGGAGGAGTTCTTC
TRBV12-3/TRBV12-4	few	-	TRBJ2-1	CASSPRLKNNEQFF	TGTGCCAGCAGCCCCCGATTAAAAAATAATGAGCAGTTCTTC
TRBV5-1	-	TRBD1	TRBJ2-1	CASSARDRGYNEQFF	TGCGCCAGCAGCGCCCGGGACAGGGGGTACAATGAGCAGTTCTTC
TRBV15	-	-	TRBJ2-7	CATSRDAGNLYEQYF	TGTGCCACCAGCAGAGACGCGGGAAACCTCTACGAGCAGTACTTC
TRBV20-1	few	-	TRBJ2-2	CSATAGAGELFF	TGCAGTGCTACCGCCGGGGCCGGGGAGCTGTTTTTT
TRBV7-8	few	-	TRBJ2-3	CASRRKSWDGASTDTQYF	TGTGCCAGCAGGAGGAAATCCTGGGACGGTGCTAGCACAGATACGCAGTATTTT
TRBV7-9	many	-	TRBJ2-1	CASSLGWDEQFF	TGTGCCAGCAGCTTAGGGTGGGATGAGCAGTTCTTC
TRBV12-5	-	TRBD2	TRBJ2-1	CASGPGLAINEQFF	TGTGCTAGTGGCCCCGGACTAGCCATCAATGAGCAGTTCTTC
TRBV6-5	few	-	TRBJ2-4	CASSDRKNIQYF	TGTGCCAGCAGCGACAGGAAGAATATTCAGTACTTC
TRBV6-1	-	-	TRBJ2-3	CASSDGGYSTDTQYF	TGTGCCAGCAGTGACGGGGGATACAGCACAGATACGCAGTATTTT
TRBV7-6	many	TRBD2	TRBJ2-7	CASSAERGVYEQYF	TGTGCCAGCAGCGCGGAACGGGGGGTCTACGAGCAGTACTTC
TRBV20-1	-	-	TRBJ2-5	CSAGWGETQYF	TGCAGTGCAGGGTGGGGAGAGACCCAGTACTTC
TRBV18	many	TRBD1	TRBJ2-7	CASSQGTVTYEQYF	TGTGCCAGCTCACAGGGGACAGTCACCTACGAGCAGTACTTC
TRBV5-6	-	TRBD1	TRBJ2-1	CASSEGARDEQFF	TGTGCCAGCAGCGAGGGGGCGAGGGATGAGCAGTTCTTC
TRBV9	-	-	TRBJ2-3	CASSAYPGERGDTQYF	TGTGCCAGCAGCGCCTACCCGGGAGAGAGGGGAGATACGCAGTATTTT
TRBV7-9	few	TRBD2	TRBJ2-7	CASSPPQAGTYEQYF	TGTGCCAGCAGCCCCCCCCAAGCGGGGACCTACGAGCAGTACTTC
TRBV5-1	few	-	TRBJ2-5	CASSLKDRERGETQYF	TGCGCCAGCAGCTTGAAAGACCGGGAGAGGGGAGAGACCCAGTACTTC
TRBV3-1	-	-	TRBJ1-1	CASSQDYRGLMNTEAFF	TGTGCCAGCAGCCAAGATTACCGGGGGCTCATGAACACTGAAGCTTTCTTT
TRBV4-3	-	-	TRBJ2-3	CASSPGAGFTDTQYF	TGCGCCAGCAGCCCAGGGGCGGGATTCACAGATACGCAGTATTTT
TRBV19	-	-	TRBJ1-1	CASNGAGMVSEAFF	TGTGCCAGTAATGGGGCAGGGATGGTCTCTGAAGCTTTCTTT
TRBV7-8	-	-	TRBJ2-5	CASSLAPRFGGSQETQYF	TGTGCCAGCAGCTTAGCCCCGAGGTTCGGGGGATCTCAAGAGACCCAGTACTTC
TRBV4-2	-	-	TRBJ1-4	CASSQEAILFF	TGTGCCAGCAGCCAAGAAGCAATTCTGTTTTTT
TRBV6-2/TRBV6-3	few	-	TRBJ1-1	CASSGDWKAFF	TGTGCCAGCAGTGGGGACTGGAAAGCTTTCTTT
TRBV7-2	-	-	TRBJ1-1	CASSSLGRWGTEAFF	TGTGCCAGCAGCTCCCTCGGGAGGTGGGGAACTGAAGCTTTCTTT
TRBV6-5	-	TRBD1	TRBJ2-1	CASSYLTGGSTGGEQFF	TGTGCCAGCAGTTACCTCACAGGGGGCTCTACGGGCGGTGAGCAGTTCTTC
TRBV9	few	-	TRBJ2-1	CASSGGSSYYNEQFF	TGTGCCAGCAGCGGAGGGTCTTCCTACTACAATGAGCAGTTCTTC
TRBV7-9	-	TRBD2	TRBJ2-3	CASSNGSSGRNTQYF	TGTGCCAGCAGCAATGGGAGTAGCGGGAGGAATACGCAGTATTTT
TRBV7-2	-	-	TRBJ2-1	CASSLDGRSYNEQFF	TGTGCCAGCAGCTTGGACGGGAGATCCTACAATGAGCAGTTCTTC
TRBV7-8	-	TRBD1	TRBJ1-1	CATNRDRWKHTEAFF	TGTGCCACAAACCGGGACAGGTGGAAGCACACTGAAGCTTTCTTT
TRBV12-3/TRBV12-4	few	TRBD2	TRBJ2-3	CASSRGGLAGVLDTQYF	TGTGCCAGCAGTCGAGGGGGACTAGCGGGAGTATTGGATACGCAGTATTTT
TRBV5-4	few	TRBD1	TRBJ2-6	CASSNPERTGTSGANVLTF	TGTGCCAGCAGCAATCCGGAGCGGACAGGCACCTCTGGGGCCAACGTCCTGACTTTC
TRBV30	-	TRBD2	TRBJ2-7	CAWSVRGSSGEQYF	TGTGCCTGGAGTGTACGCGGGAGTTCCGGCGAGCAGTACTTC
TRBV29-1	-	-	TRBJ1-1	CSVAKPNTEAFF	TGCAGCGTTGCAAAGCCGAACACTGAAGCTTTCTTT
TRBV7-2	once	-	TRBJ1-2	CASSQWRTDRRVYTF	TGTGCCAGCAGCCAATGGCGGACAGACCGGCGGGTCTACACCTTC
TRBV7-2	few	-	TRBJ2-3	CASSLALMAGLDTDTQYF	TGTGCCAGCAGCTTAGCGCTGATGGCAGGGCTCGACACAGATACGCAGTATTTT
TRBV12-3/TRBV12-4	few	-	TRBJ1-4	CASSLNAGANEKLFF	TGTGCCAGCAGCCTAAACGCGGGGGCTAATGAAAAACTGTTTTTT
TRBV5-4	-	TRBD2	TRBJ2-2	CASSRVGSGSSGELFF	TGTGCCAGCAGCCGTGTTGGTAGCGGGAGTTCCGGGGAGCTGTTTTTT
TRBV6-5	-	-	TRBJ2-7	CASSYPPGKAYEQYF	TGTGCCAGCAGTTACCCGCCAGGGAAGGCCTACGAGCAGTACTTC
TRBV5-8	many	-	TRBJ2-7	CASSLWGDAYEQYF	TGTGCCAGCAGCTTGTGGGGGGATGCCTACGAGCAGTACTTC
TRBV12-3/TRBV12-4	-	-	TRBJ2-1	CASSLVIRNEQFF	TGTGCCAGCAGTTTAGTCATTCGCAATGAGCAGTTCTTC
TRBV6-6	few	-	TRBJ2-2	CASTFSGELFF	TGTGCCAGCACCTTTAGCGGGGAGCTGTTTTTT